This T cell receptor beta chain was identified during a study of type 1 regulatory T cells. For the study at large: T-allo10 is an in vitro-generated, Tr1-enriched CD4 T cell product specific for alloantigen.

General study points: Compared with non-Tr1 cells, Tr1 cells showed a narrower TCR repertoire.

MiXCR, run by TCRdb on the reads, gives a single entry per CDR3 protein. Found here are fewer than 80,000 distinct CDR3 sequences, roughly 20% of them singletons; the top ten hold around 8%. This CDR3 has 14 amino acids. Germline loops: CDR1 DFQATT, CDR2 SNEGSKA (reference sequence). The germline V and J ends were trimmed by 3 bases and 4 bases, with 10 bases remaining between them. As concerns this clonotype: Its target is not known.

The rearrangement joins TRBV20-1 to TRBJ2-6; the D is unclear. The receptor's source is a human donor in good health. Sequencing used cultured type 1 regulatory T (Tr1) cells, either the whole culture or a sorted fraction (not recorded which). The DNA of the CDR3 is TGCAGTGCTAGGCGACGTATCGGGGCCAACGTCCTGACTTTC. Translation: CSARRRIGANVLTF.